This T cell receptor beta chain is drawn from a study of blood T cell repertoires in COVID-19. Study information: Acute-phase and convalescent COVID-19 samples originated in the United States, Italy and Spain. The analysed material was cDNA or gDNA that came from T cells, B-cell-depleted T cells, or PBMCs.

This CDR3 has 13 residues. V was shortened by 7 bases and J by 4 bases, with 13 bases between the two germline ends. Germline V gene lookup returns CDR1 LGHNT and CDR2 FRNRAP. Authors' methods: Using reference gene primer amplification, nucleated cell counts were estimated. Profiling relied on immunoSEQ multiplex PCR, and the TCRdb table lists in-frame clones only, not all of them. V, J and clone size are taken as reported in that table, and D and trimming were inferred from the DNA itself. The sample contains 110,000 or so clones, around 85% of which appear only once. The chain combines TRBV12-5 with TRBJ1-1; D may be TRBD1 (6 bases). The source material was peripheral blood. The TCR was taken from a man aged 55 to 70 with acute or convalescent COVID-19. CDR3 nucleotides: TGTGCTAGTGCCTACACAGGGCCCACTGAAGCTTTCTTT. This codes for CASAYTGPTEAFF.